A selection of T cell receptor beta chains follows, all from one sample in a study of T cells after yellow fever vaccination. A single record per CDR3 protein comes from TCRdb applying MiXCR to the 5' RACE reads. The sample lists around 320,000 distinct CDR3 sequences; around 4.3% were seen once. The sample consisted of PBMCs, taken 15 days after the yellow fever booster vaccination. The receptors shown here come from a man aged 18 to 29 who received the YFV17D yellow fever vaccine. CDR3s include the opening cysteine and the closing phenylalanine or tryptophan. A D gene is named only where the DNA matches it firmly. Clone size is not always given. Where it is, it says once, few, many or a class for expanded clones.

j_gene | v_gene | d_gene | abundance | CDR3aa | CDR3nt
TRBJ2-2 | TRBV5-1 | . | many | CASSPTPPGSNTGELFF | TGCGCCAGCAGCCCGACGCCCCCGGGTTCGAACACCGGGGAGCTGTTTTTT
TRBJ1-5 | TRBV23-1 | . | few | CASRLGQPQHF | TGCGCCAGCAGACTAGGACAGCCCCAGCATTTT
TRBJ2-7 | TRBV29-1 | . | . | CSVEDRGRAHYEQYF | TGCAGCGTTGAAGATCGGGGAAGGGCCCACTACGAGCAGTACTTC
TRBJ2-1 | TRBV5-1 | . | many | CASSLDGGTLDEQFF | TGCGCCAGCAGCTTGGATGGAGGCACGTTGGATGAGCAGTTCTTC
TRBJ1-4 | TRBV29-1 | TRBD1 | many | CSVEEGQFGKLFF | TGCAGCGTTGAAGAGGGACAGTTTGGGAAACTGTTTTTT
TRBJ2-5 | TRBV27 | . | few | CASSWGDQETQYF | TGTGCCAGCAGTTGGGGGGACCAAGAGACCCAGTACTTC
TRBJ1-1 | TRBV5-1 | TRBD1 | . | CASSLAGQGVAEAFF | TGCGCCAGCAGCTTAGCGGGACAGGGTGTCGCTGAAGCTTTCTTT
TRBJ2-5 | TRBV12-3/TRBV12-4 | . | few | CASSLHNSGGETQYF | TGTGCCAGCAGTTTACACAACTCCGGGGGAGAGACCCAGTACTTC
TRBJ1-2 | TRBV7-8 | . | many | CASSPLIGASGYTF | TGTGCCAGCAGCCCTTTGATCGGGGCAAGTGGCTACACCTTC
TRBJ1-1 | TRBV5-1 | . | . | CASSLAGEGNTEAFF | TGCGCCAGCAGCTTGGCCGGTGAGGGGAACACTGAAGCTTTCTTT
TRBJ1-4 | TRBV18 | . | . | CASSPPRRGEKLFF | TGTGCCAGCTCACCACCTCGACGGGGGGAAAAACTGTTTTTT
TRBJ2-2 | TRBV2 | TRBD1 | . | CATPDRETGELFF | TGTGCCACCCCGGACAGGGAGACCGGGGAGCTGTTTTTT
TRBJ2-3 | TRBV7-6 | . | many | CASSLLGSWTDTQYF | TGTGCCAGCAGCTTATTGGGCAGTTGGACAGATACGCAGTATTTT
TRBJ2-1 | TRBV7-9 | . | many | CASSLGGSSAPSSYNEQFF | TGTGCCAGCAGCCTTGGGGGCTCCTCAGCCCCATCTTCCTACAATGAGCAGTTCTTC
TRBJ1-1 | TRBV28 | TRBD1 | . | CASSAYGTGGTEAFF | TGTGCCAGCAGTGCCTACGGGACAGGGGGCACTGAAGCTTTCTTT
TRBJ2-7 | TRBV4-1 | . | . | CASSQVLGLDYEQYF | TGCGCCAGCAGCCAAGTTCTCGGACTGGACTACGAGCAGTACTTC
TRBJ2-5 | TRBV25-1 | . | . | CASEYGSRETQYF | TGTGCCAGCGAGTACGGGAGCCGAGAGACCCAGTACTTC
TRBJ1-6 | TRBV10-3 | TRBD1 | . | CAIRSGTDGSPLHF | TGTGCCATCAGATCCGGGACAGACGGATCCCCCCTCCACTTT
TRBJ2-1 | TRBV20-1 | TRBD2 | . | CSARDASGATYNEQFF | TGCAGTGCTAGGGACGCTAGCGGGGCCACCTACAATGAGCAGTTCTTC
TRBJ1-2 | TRBV12-3/TRBV12-4 | TRBD1 | few | CASSLQGGGGYTF | TGTGCCAGCAGTTTACAGGGGGGTGGTGGCTACACCTTC
TRBJ2-2 | TRBV5-6 | . | . | CASSLGAGQTNTGELFF | TGTGCCAGCAGCTTAGGGGCGGGACAGACAAACACCGGGGAGCTGTTTTTT
TRBJ2-1 | TRBV19 | TRBD2 | few | CAINSGGPYNEQFF | TGTGCCATTAACAGCGGGGGGCCCTACAATGAGCAGTTCTTC
TRBJ1-6 | TRBV5-6 | . | many | CASSLEPENSPLHF | TGTGCCAGCAGCTTGGAGCCTGAGAATTCACCCCTCCACTTT
TRBJ2-2 | TRBV19 | . | . | CAIRVANTGELFF | TGTGCCATTCGGGTCGCGAACACCGGGGAGCTGTTTTTT
TRBJ2-5 | TRBV18 | . | . | CASSPRVGQTQETQYF | TGTGCCAGCTCACCTCGGGTAGGACAAACCCAAGAGACCCAGTACTTC
TRBJ2-2 | TRBV5-1 | TRBD2 | many | CASSSELAGGLGSAGELFF | TGCGCCAGCAGCTCGGAACTAGCGGGGGGACTTGGATCCGCCGGGGAGCTGTTTTTT
TRBJ1-2 | TRBV27 | . | . | CASSLSGRWEGYTF | TGTGCCAGCAGTTTATCCGGGAGGTGGGAGGGCTACACCTTC
TRBJ2-5 | TRBV6-5 | . | . | CASSRPTSLGETQYF | TGTGCCAGCAGTCGCCCGACTAGTTTGGGGGAGACCCAGTACTTC
TRBJ2-4 | TRBV20-1 | TRBD1 | many | CSARGAGTGKNIQYF | TGCAGTGCTAGAGGAGCCGGGACAGGCAAAAACATTCAGTACTTC
TRBJ2-2 | TRBV15 | TRBD1 | few | CATSRESPGQGAGELFF | TGTGCCACCAGCAGAGAAAGTCCGGGACAGGGAGCCGGGGAGCTGTTTTTT
TRBJ2-1 | TRBV20-1 | . | few | CSARGTGGGTGTREENEQFF | TGCAGTGCTAGAGGGACAGGCGGGGGAACCGGGACTAGAGAAGAAAATGAGCAGTTCTTC
TRBJ1-2 | TRBV27 | . | many | CASSFGRGYGYTF | TGTGCCAGCAGTTTCGGGAGGGGGTATGGCTACACCTTC
TRBJ1-2 | TRBV5-6 | TRBD1 | many | CASSSGQGVPYGYTF | TGTGCCAGCAGCTCGGGACAGGGGGTACCCTATGGCTACACCTTC
TRBJ1-2 | TRBV15 | TRBD1 | . | CATSRDSRTGIGYTF | TGTGCCACCAGCAGAGATTCCCGGACAGGGATCGGCTACACCTTC
TRBJ2-5 | TRBV3-1 | TRBD2 | many | CASSRRLAGGRGETQYF | TGTGCCAGCAGTCGACGACTAGCGGGGGGCCGGGGAGAGACCCAGTACTTC
TRBJ2-5 | TRBV20-1 | TRBD2 | . | CSARQPSGGGETQYF | TGCAGTGCTAGACAGCCCAGCGGGGGGGGAGAGACCCAGTACTTC
TRBJ2-3 | TRBV5-1 | TRBD2 | many | CASSLGWTRSFRTDTQYF | TGCGCCAGCAGCTTGGGATGGACTAGAAGCTTCCGGACAGATACGCAGTATTTT
TRBJ2-3 | TRBV29-1 | . | . | CSAVAGTSTDTQYF | TGCAGCGCCGTCGCCGGGACTAGCACAGATACGCAGTATTTT
TRBJ2-5 | TRBV12-3/TRBV12-4 | . | . | CATGTLRETQYF | TGTGCCACGGGGACTCTGAGGGAGACCCAGTACTTC
TRBJ1-2 | TRBV29-1 | TRBD1 | many | CSVRDSNSNYGYTF | TGCAGCGTAAGGGACAGTAACTCTAACTATGGCTACACCTTC
TRBJ1-1 | TRBV7-2 | TRBD1 | many | CASSFLGDRGDTEAFF | TGTGCCAGCAGCTTTCTTGGGGACAGGGGCGACACTGAAGCTTTCTTT
TRBJ1-1 | TRBV4-3 | . | many | CASSRREGGSEAFF | TGCGCCAGCAGCCGGCGAGAGGGCGGCAGCGAAGCTTTCTTT
TRBJ2-5 | TRBV12-3/TRBV12-4 | . | . | CASSSWAGQETQYF | TGTGCCAGCAGTTCCTGGGCTGGACAAGAGACCCAGTACTTC
TRBJ2-3 | TRBV27 | . | many | CASTVGATDTQYF | TGTGCCAGCACCGTGGGGGCAACAGATACGCAGTATTTT
TRBJ2-3 | TRBV12-3/TRBV12-4 | . | many | CASSLRGAADTQYF | TGTGCCAGCAGTTTGCGCGGTGCCGCAGATACGCAGTATTTT
TRBJ2-3 | TRBV9 | . | many | CASTPSVNTDTQYF | TGTGCCAGCACCCCGTCCGTAAACACAGATACGCAGTATTTT
TRBJ2-1 | TRBV5-1 | . | . | CASKGYSYNEQFF | TGCGCCAGCAAGGGCTACTCCTACAATGAGCAGTTCTTC
TRBJ1-1 | TRBV7-9 | . | many | CASSLEDREAFF | TGTGCCAGCAGCCTAGAAGACAGGGAAGCTTTCTTT
TRBJ2-6 | TRBV6-5 | TRBD2 | . | CASSYYYLAGARGSGANVLTF | TGTGCCAGCAGTTACTACTACCTAGCGGGGGCCAGGGGGTCTGGGGCCAACGTCCTGACTTTC
TRBJ1-5 | TRBV20-1 | . | many | CSATPQVSNQPQHF | TGCAGTGCAACCCCCCAGGTTAGCAATCAGCCCCAGCATTTT
TRBJ1-5 | TRBV10-3 | . | many | CAISERDQPQHF | TGTGCCATCAGCGAACGAGATCAGCCCCAGCATTTT
TRBJ2-5 | TRBV4-1 | . | many | CASSQPWTGKTQYF | TGCGCCAGCAGCCAACCATGGACGGGAAAGACCCAGTACTTC
TRBJ2-3 | TRBV6-6 | TRBD2 | many | CASRPDRQWLAGGNITSTDTQYF | TGTGCCAGCAGACCAGACAGGCAGTGGCTAGCGGGGGGCAACATTACTAGCACAGATACGCAGTATTTT
TRBJ2-3 | TRBV7-9 | . | many | CASSLPHFPPGDTQYF | TGTGCCAGCAGCTTACCCCACTTCCCCCCGGGGGATACGCAGTATTTT
TRBJ1-2 | TRBV6-5 | . | . | CASTLFVGANYGYTF | TGTGCCAGCACTCTATTCGTAGGGGCGAATTATGGCTACACCTTC
TRBJ2-1 | TRBV5-1 | TRBD1 | many | CASSFPQGGNEQFF | TGCGCCAGCAGCTTCCCACAGGGGGGAAATGAGCAGTTCTTC
TRBJ1-5 | TRBV6-2/TRBV6-3 | TRBD1 | . | CASTDGDRGQPQHF | TGTGCCAGCACCGACGGGGACAGGGGGCAGCCCCAGCATTTT
TRBJ1-5 | TRBV6-2/TRBV6-3 | TRBD1 | . | CASRSDRVHVQPQHF | TGTGCCAGCAGATCAGACAGGGTTCATGTTCAGCCCCAGCATTTT
TRBJ1-5 | TRBV5-1 | . | . | CASSPSGGTNQPQHF | TGCGCCAGCAGCCCCTCGGGGGGGACGAATCAGCCCCAGCATTTT
TRBJ1-6 | TRBV7-9 | . | many | CASSGGGPLHF | TGTGCCAGCAGCGGGGGGGGACCCCTCCACTTT